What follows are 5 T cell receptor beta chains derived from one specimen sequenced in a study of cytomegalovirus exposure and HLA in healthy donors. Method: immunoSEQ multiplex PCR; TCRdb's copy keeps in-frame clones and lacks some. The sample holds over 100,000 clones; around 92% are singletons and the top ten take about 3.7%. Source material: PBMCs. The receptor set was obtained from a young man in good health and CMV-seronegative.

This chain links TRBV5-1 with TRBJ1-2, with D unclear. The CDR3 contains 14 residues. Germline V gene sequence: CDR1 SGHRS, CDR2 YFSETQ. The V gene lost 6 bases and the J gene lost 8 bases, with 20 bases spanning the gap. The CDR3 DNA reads TGCGCCAGCACTGCCAGCCTCTGGAGCTCCGGCTACACCTTC. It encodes CASTASLWSSGYTF.

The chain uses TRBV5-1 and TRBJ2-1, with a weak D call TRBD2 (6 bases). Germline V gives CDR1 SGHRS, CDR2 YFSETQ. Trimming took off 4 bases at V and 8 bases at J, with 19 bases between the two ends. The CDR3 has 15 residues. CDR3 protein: CASSSFAGKEHEQFF. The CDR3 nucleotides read TGCGCCAGCAGCAGTTTTGCGGGGAAGGAACATGAGCAGTTCTTC.

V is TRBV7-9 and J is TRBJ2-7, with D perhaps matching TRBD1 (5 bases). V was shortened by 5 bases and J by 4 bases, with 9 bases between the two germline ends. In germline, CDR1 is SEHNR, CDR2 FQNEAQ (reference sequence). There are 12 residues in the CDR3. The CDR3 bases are TGTGCCAGCAGCCGTTCAGGGTACGAGCAGTACTTC. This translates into CASSRSGYEQYF.

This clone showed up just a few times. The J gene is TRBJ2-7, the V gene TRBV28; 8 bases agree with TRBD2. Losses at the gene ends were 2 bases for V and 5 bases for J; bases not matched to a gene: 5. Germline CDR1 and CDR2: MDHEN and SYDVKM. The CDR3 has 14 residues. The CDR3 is CASSLTGGRDEQYF. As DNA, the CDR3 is TGTGCCAGCAGTTTAACGGGGGGGCGGGACGAGCAGTACTTC.

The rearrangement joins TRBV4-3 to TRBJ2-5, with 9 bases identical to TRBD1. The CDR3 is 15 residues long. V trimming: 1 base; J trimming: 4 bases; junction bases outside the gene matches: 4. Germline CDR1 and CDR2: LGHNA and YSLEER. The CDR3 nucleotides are TGCGCCAGCAGCCAAGGAAACAGGGGGCCAGAGACCCAGTACTTC. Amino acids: CASSQGNRGPETQYF.